This T cell receptor beta chain stems from a study of PD-1 blockade in mismatch repair-deficient tumors. Clones were sequenced by immunoSEQ multiplex PCR, and TCRdb holds only the in-frame ones, with some missing. The sample carries some 26,000 clones, 83% recorded once. The V end was cut by 4 bases, the J end by 0 bases, with 7 bases between. Per the germline V gene, CDR1 is SGHNT and CDR2 is YENEEA. The CDR3 runs 14 residues. This sequence joins TRBV11-3 and TRBJ2-1; D is uncertain. The source is an adult with mismatch repair-deficient cancer. This sample comprised peripheral blood, obtained 12 weeks after starting pembrolizumab. CDR3 bases: TGTGCCAGCAGCTCCGGTAGCTCCTACAATGAGCAGTTCTTC. Amino acids: CASSSGSSYNEQFF.